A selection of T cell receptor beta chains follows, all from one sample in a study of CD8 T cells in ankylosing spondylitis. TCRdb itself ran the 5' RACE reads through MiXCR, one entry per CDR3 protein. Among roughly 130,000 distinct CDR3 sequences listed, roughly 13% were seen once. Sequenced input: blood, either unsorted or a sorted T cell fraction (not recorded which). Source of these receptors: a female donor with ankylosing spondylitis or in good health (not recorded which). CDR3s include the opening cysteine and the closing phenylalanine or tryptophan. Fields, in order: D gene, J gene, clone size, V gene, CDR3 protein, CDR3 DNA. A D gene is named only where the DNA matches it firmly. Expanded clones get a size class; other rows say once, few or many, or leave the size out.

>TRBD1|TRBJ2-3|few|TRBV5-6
CASSFQRTGGTDTQYF
TGTGCCAGCAGCTTCCAACGGACAGGGGGCACAGATACGCAGTATTTT
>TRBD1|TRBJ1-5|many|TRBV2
CASSGDRGFRVGQPQHF
TGTGCCAGCAGTGGGGACAGGGGGTTTCGTGTCGGTCAGCCCCAGCATTTT
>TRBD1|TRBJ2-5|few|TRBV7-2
CASSPNRGTQYF
TGTGCCAGCAGCCCGAACAGGGGGACCCAGTACTTC
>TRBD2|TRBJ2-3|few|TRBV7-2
CASSPSGGAFSDTQYF
TGTGCCAGCAGCCCCAGCGGGGGGGCCTTCTCAGATACGCAGTATTTT
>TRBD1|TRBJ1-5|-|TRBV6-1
CASSERTGGNSNQPQHF
TGTGCCAGCAGTGAAAGGACAGGGGGGAATAGCAATCAGCCCCAGCATTTT
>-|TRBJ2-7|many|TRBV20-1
CSARDIGNAYEQYF
TGCAGTGCTAGAGACATCGGGAATGCCTACGAGCAGTACTTC
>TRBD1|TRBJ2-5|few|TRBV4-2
CASSQRTGRQETQYF
TGTGCCAGCAGCCAGAGGACAGGTCGCCAAGAGACCCAGTACTTC
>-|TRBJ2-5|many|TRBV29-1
CSVKAGEDTQYF
TGCAGCGTGAAGGCAGGGGAGGACACCCAGTACTTC
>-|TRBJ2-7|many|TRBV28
CASKSEGPTYEQYF
TGTGCCAGCAAGTCCGAGGGGCCAACCTACGAGCAGTACTTC
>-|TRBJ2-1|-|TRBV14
CASSLALRGFYNEQFF
TGTGCCAGCAGCCTGGCTCTGAGGGGATTTTACAATGAGCAGTTCTTC
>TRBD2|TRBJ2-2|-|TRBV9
CASSARGVAGEPNTGELFF
TGTGCCAGCAGCGCCCGGGGGGTAGCGGGGGAACCGAACACCGGGGAGCTGTTTTTT
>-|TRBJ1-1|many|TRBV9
CASSVDVGQLNTEAFF
TGTGCCAGCAGCGTAGACGTTGGGCAGCTGAACACTGAAGCTTTCTTT
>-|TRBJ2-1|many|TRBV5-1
CASSLEVAASYNEQFF
TGCGCCAGCAGCTTGGAGGTTGCGGCCTCCTACAATGAGCAGTTCTTC
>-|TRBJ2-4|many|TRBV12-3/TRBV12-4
CASSLVASGKNIQYF
TGTGCCAGCAGTTTAGTGGCATCAGGCAAAAACATTCAGTACTTC
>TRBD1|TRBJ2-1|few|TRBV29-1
CSADRESSYNEQFF
TGCAGCGCTGACAGGGAAAGCTCCTACAATGAGCAGTTCTTC
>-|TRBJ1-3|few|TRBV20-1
CSPAIKGLGNTIYF
TGCAGTCCTGCTATCAAGGGTTTAGGAAACACCATATATTTT
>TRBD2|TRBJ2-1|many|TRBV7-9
CASSVAAGLVSREQFF
TGTGCCAGCAGCGTAGCGGCGGGACTAGTCTCTCGTGAGCAGTTCTTC